This TCR beta chain comes out of a study of T cells in Graves' hyperthyroidism and ophthalmopathy. The CDR3 consists of 12 residues. V lost 6 bases and J 7 bases, leaving 10 bases between the germline ends. Germline V gene sequence: CDR1 MNHNS, CDR2 SASEGT. Authors of the study amplified TCR beta CDR3 regions from RNA transcripts. First-round RT-PCR targeting the TCR CDR3 was performed with the HTBI primer set. In TCRdb, the multiplex PCR reads were re-called with MiXCR into one record per CDR3 protein. Here the sample spans roughly 250,000 distinct CDR3 sequences, 14% to 15% being singletons. The sequenced sample consisted of blood. The chain is built from TRBV6-1 and TRBJ1-5; possible D gene TRBD1, 5 bases. The sequence was collected from a woman aged 40-49 years with Graves' hyperthyroidism that later progressed to Graves' ophthalmopathy. The CDR3 nucleotides read TGTGCCAGCAGGGCCGGGGGACAGCCCCAGCATTTT. Its translation is CASRAGGQPQHF.